This TCR beta chain came from a study of T cell responses to AZD1222 COVID-19 vaccine. A remark on this clone: The target antigen is unknown.

V trimming: 2 bases; J trimming: 1 base; junction bases outside the gene matches: 3. The CDR3 loop spans 15 amino acids. Germline V CDR1 and CDR2: SGHRS, YFSETQ. Study outcomes and limitations: Rises in breadth and depth of Spike-specific TCRs came after two AZD1222 doses.

Profiling relied on immunoSEQ multiplex PCR, and the TCRdb table lists in-frame clones only, not all of them. The sample contains around 130,000 clones, 93% of which appear only once. The TCR originated in an adult in good health. Source: peripheral blood, taken on day 0 of AZD1222 vaccination. J is TRBJ1-1 and V is TRBV5-1; 9 bases line up with TRBD1. The CDR3 sequence is CASSLQGAGNTEAFF. In nucleotides, the CDR3 is TGCGCCAGCAGCTTACAGGGGGCTGGGAACACTGAAGCTTTCTTT.